This TCR beta chain was retrieved from a study of T cell clonality in common variable immunodeficiency. Sequencing used immunoSEQ multiplex PCR; TCRdb keeps in-frame clones, though not all of them. The record shows 40,000 or so clones for this sample, with no singletons present. Study results and limitations: Reportedly, TCR beta sequences from common variable immunodeficiency showed fewer deletions and N-nucleotide insertions.

V was cut by 4 bases and J by 1 base, with 14 bases left in between. CDR1 and CDR2 (germline): MNHNS, SASEGT. The CDR3 spans 16 residues. CVID subjects had received replacement immunoglobulin for at least one year. Heparinized whole blood, roughly 5 to 9 ml, came from each donor. In regard to this clone: What it recognizes is unknown. The read comes to an end 3 residues before the CDR3 does, leaving the germline J gene to fill in the end.

The TCR sequence derives from a human donor with common variable immunodeficiency. The chain recombines TRBV6-1 with TRBJ1-3, with no clear D. The specimen sequenced was peripheral blood mononuclear cells. The sequenced CDR3 bases are TGTGCCAGCAGTGCCCTCCAGTCTTCGTCTGGAAACACC. It codes for CASSALQSSSGNT. The full CDR3 sequence reads CASSALQSSSGNTIYF.